A single sample gave rise to the 4 T cell receptor beta chains below, sequenced in a study of blood T cell repertoires in COVID-19. Method: immunoSEQ multiplex PCR; TCRdb's copy keeps in-frame clones and lacks some. The sample includes approximately 150,000 clones, 80% to 90% of them seen just once. What was sequenced was peripheral blood. These receptors were taken from a woman aged 45 to 65 with acute or convalescent COVID-19.

V is TRBV18 and J is TRBJ2-1, with TRBD2 matching 8 bases. The CDR3 runs to 14 residues. CDR1 is KGHSH and CDR2 is LQKENI in the germline V gene. The ends lost 6 bases at V and 4 bases at J; junction bases unmatched: 5. CDR3 sequence: CASSPTSGYNEQFF. CDR3 nucleotides: TGTGCCAGCTCGCCCACTAGCGGATACAATGAGCAGTTCTTC.

This clone was observed a handful of times. V is TRBV7-9 and J is TRBJ1-5; 11 bases line up with TRBD1. The junction had 8 bases not matched to a gene; V was cut back by 5 bases and J by 2 bases. In germline, CDR1 is SEHNR, CDR2 FQNEAQ (reference sequence). There are 17 residues in the CDR3. This CDR3 reads CASSKGQGGGGNQPQHF. In DNA, the CDR3 is TGTGCCAGCAGCAAGGGACAGGGGGGCGGAGGCAATCAGCCCCAGCATTTT.

The chain recombines TRBV12-5 with TRBJ1-2; D unresolved. In germline, CDR1 is LGHNT, CDR2 FRNRAP. The CDR3 is made up of 13 amino acids. V lost 7 bases and J 8 bases, leaving 17 bases between the germline ends. CDR3 residues: CASALPQALGYTF. DNA for the CDR3: TGTGCTAGTGCCCTTCCCCAGGCCCTGGGCTACACCTTC.

The CDR3, as DNA: TGTGCCAGCACCCAATGGGGACAGGGGTTTGACTATGGCTACACCTTC. Translation: CASTQWGQGFDYGYTF. This rearrangement joins TRBV5-6 to TRBJ1-2; 10 bases fit TRBD1. V lost 6 bases and J lost 3; bases outside the gene matches: 11. This CDR3 is 16 amino acids long. Germline-derived CDR1 and CDR2 are SGHDT and YYEEEE.